Here is one T cell receptor (beta chain) with its context. The antigen is not known. The sample is drawn from a study of cytomegalovirus exposure and HLA in healthy donors. Overall study results and limits: Productive rates of about 87% or about 30% were seen for most TCR beta V segments in an earlier analysis.

The CDR3 is made up of 15 amino acids. The germline V gene has CDR1 GTSNPN and CDR2 SVGIG (reference sequence). Trimming cost V 6 bases and J 6 bases; bases outside gene matches: 16. Vbeta (60) and Jbeta (13) primers were used in the PCR. Clones were read by immunoSEQ multiplex PCR, and TCRdb kept only the in-frame ones, dropping some. Of about 130,000 clones listed, 77% are singletons. This TCR derives from a woman aged 35 to 49 in good health and CMV-seropositive. Sequenced material: PBMCs. The chain combines TRBV30 with TRBJ2-7; TRBD2 agrees at 8 bases. The CDR3 is CACQFPGLGRIEQYF. Here the CDR3 DNA reads TGTGCCTGCCAGTTTCCGGGACTAGGACGAATCGAGCAGTACTTC.